This T cell receptor beta chain appears in the sequencing data of a study of T-cell memory formation after mild COVID-19. Study outcomes and limitations: That cross-reactive memory joined was suggested by some responding clones appearing in pre-infection memory. Among clones contracting day 15 to 85, CD4/CD8 was balanced, whereas later expanders leaned CD4+. Unconfirmed was the SARS-CoV-2 specificity of second-wave clones that peaked on day 37.

Germline lookup yields CDR1 SEHNR and CDR2 FQNEAQ (reference sequence). This CDR3 is 14 amino acids long. The V and J ends lost 1 base and 2 bases respectively, with 7 bases between them. With regard to this clonotype: Its antigen is currently unknown.

Researchers used 5'RACE with constant-segment primers to make TCR alpha and TCR beta cDNA libraries that carry sample barcodes and UMIs. One entry per CDR3 protein results from TCRdb running MiXCR on the 5' RACE reads. The table lists 150,000 to 200,000 distinct CDR3 sequences, 31% of them singletons. This sequence joins TRBV7-9 and TRBJ2-3; D gene unclear. The TCR was taken from an adult woman who had mild COVID-19 (a few samples of this study predate the infection). Cell type and time point are not known. The sequencing input was PBMCs or a T cell subset sorted from them (not recorded which). DNA of the CDR3: TGTGCCAGCAGCTTAGATAGGTACACAGATACGCAGTATTTT. Translating it yields CASSLDRYTDTQYF.